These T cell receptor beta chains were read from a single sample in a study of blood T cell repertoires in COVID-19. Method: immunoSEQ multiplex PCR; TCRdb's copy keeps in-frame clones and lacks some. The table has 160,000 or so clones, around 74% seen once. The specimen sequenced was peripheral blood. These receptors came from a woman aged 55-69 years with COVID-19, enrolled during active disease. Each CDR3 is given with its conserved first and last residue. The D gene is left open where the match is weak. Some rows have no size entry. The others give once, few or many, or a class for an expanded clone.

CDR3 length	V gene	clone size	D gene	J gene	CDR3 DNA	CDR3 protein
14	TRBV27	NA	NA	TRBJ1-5	TGTGCCAGCAGTTTCAGCGATAGCAATCAGCCCCAGCATTTT	CASSFSDSNQPQHF
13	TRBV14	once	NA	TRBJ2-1	TGTGCCAGCAGCCAAGCCCGGGGCAATGAGCAGTTCTTC	CASSQARGNEQFF
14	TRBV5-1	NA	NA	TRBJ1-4	TGCGCCAGCAGCTTGTCGCAGACTACGGAAAAACTGTTTTTT	CASSLSQTTEKLFF
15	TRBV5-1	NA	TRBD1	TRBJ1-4	TGCGCCAGCAGCGCGGACAGGGGAAATGATGAAAAACTGTTTTTT	CASSADRGNDEKLFF
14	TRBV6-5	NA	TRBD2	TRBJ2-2	TGTGCCAGCAGGTCTAGCGGGAGTCCCGGGGAGCTGTTTTTT	CASRSSGSPGELFF
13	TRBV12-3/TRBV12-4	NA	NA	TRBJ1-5	TGTGCCAGCGGGTCTTGGGGGGATCAGCCCCAGCATTTT	CASGSWGDQPQHF
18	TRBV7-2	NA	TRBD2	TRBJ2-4	TGTGCCAGCAGCTTTTTCCCCCGGGGAGGGCTAGCCAAAAACATTCAGTACTTC	CASSFFPRGGLAKNIQYF
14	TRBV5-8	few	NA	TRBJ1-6	TGTGCCAGCAGCTTGATCGCCCGCGATTCACCCCTCCACTTT	CASSLIARDSPLHF
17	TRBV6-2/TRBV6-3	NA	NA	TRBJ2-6	TGTGCCAGCAGTCCCCGACTCGATTTCTCTGGGGCCAACGTCCTGACTTTC	CASSPRLDFSGANVLTF
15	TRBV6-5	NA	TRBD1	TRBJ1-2	TGTGCCAGCTCAGCCCTTCCGACAGGGGGTGATGGCTACACCTTC	CASSALPTGGDGYTF
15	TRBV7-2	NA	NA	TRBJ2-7	TGTGCCAGCAGCCCCGACGGGAGCCCCCCTAACGAGCAGTACTTC	CASSPDGSPPNEQYF
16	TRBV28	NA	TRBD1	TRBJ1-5	TGTGCCAGCAGTACTCGACAGGGATATAGCAATCAGCCCCAGCATTTT	CASSTRQGYSNQPQHF
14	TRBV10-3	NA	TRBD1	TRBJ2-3	TGTGCCATCACCCTGGACAGGGAGACAGATACGCAGTATTTT	CAITLDRETDTQYF
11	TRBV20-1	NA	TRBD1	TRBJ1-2	TGCAGTGAAGGGGGCGCTTATGGCTACACCTTC	CSEGGAYGYTF
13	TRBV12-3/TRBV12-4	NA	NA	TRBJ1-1	TGTGCCAGCATACGACAGGCGAACACTGAAGCTTTCTTT	CASIRQANTEAFF
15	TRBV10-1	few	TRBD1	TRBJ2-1	TGCGCCAGCAGCACCGGGACAGGGTTTCATAATGAGCAGTTCTTC	CASSTGTGFHNEQFF
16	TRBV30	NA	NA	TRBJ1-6	TGTGCCTGGAGTGCCGGACGACAGGCGTATAATTCACCCCTCCACTTT	CAWSAGRQAYNSPLHF
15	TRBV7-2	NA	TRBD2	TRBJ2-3	TGTGCCAGCAGCACCGAACTAGCGCGGGGAGATACGCAGTATTTT	CASSTELARGDTQYF
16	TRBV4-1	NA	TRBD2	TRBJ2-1	TGCGCCAGCAGCCCCGCCGGGACTAGATATCAGAATGAGCAGTTCTTC	CASSPAGTRYQNEQFF
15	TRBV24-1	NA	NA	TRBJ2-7	TGTGCCACCAGTGATTGGGCTACCCTCCAGCAGGAGCAGTACTTC	CATSDWATLQQEQYF
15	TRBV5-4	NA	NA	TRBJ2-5	TGTGCCAGCAGCTTGGGTAGGGGGGGTGTCGAGACCCAGTACTTC	CASSLGRGGVETQYF
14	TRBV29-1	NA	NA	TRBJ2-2	TGCAGCGTTGAAGCGGCGGGATTTACCGGGGAGCTGTTTTTT	CSVEAAGFTGELFF
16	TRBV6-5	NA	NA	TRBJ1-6	TGTGCCAGCAGTTATCGGGGGGCTACTAATAATTCACCCCTCCACTTT	CASSYRGATNNSPLHF
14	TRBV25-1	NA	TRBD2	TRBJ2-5	TGTGCCAGCTCTGTAGCGGGAGGGTATGAGACCCAGTACTTC	CASSVAGGYETQYF
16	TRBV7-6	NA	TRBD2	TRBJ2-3	TGTGCCAGCAGCTCACGTCGCGGGGGGGGCACAGATACGCAGTATTTT	CASSSRRGGGTDTQYF
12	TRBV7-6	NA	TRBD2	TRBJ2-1	TGTGCCAGCAGCCAGCGGGAGAGGGAGCAGTTCTTC	CASSQREREQFF
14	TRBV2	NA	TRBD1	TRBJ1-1	TGTGCCAGCAGAGCACCGACAGGGTATACTGAAGCTTTCTTT	CASRAPTGYTEAFF
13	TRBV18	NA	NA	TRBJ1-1	TGTGCCAGCTCTCTCAACAGGGACACTGAAGCTTTCTTT	CASSLNRDTEAFF
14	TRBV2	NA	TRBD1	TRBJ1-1	TGTGCCAGCAGTTTCGACAGGGCGGACACTGAAGCTTTCTTT	CASSFDRADTEAFF
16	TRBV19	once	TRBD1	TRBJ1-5	TGTGCCAGTACCGGGACAGGGGGAATGGGCAATCAGCCCCAGCATTTT	CASTGTGGMGNQPQHF
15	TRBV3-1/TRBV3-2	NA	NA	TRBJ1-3	TGTGCCAGCAGCCAGACAGGAGGCTCTGGAAACACCATATATTTT	CASSQTGGSGNTIYF
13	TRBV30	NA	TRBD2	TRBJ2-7	TGTGCCTGGAACCAGCGGGAGGACTACGAGCAGTACTTC	CAWNQREDYEQYF
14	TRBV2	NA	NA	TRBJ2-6	TGTGCCAGCAGTGATATCTCTGGGGCCAACGTCCTGACTTTC	CASSDISGANVLTF
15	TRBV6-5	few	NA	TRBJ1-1	TGTGCCAGCAGCCCCAGGGTGAGATTGAACACTGAAGCTTTCTTT	CASSPRVRLNTEAFF
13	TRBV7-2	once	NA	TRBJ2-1	TGTGCCAGCAACTTGGGCCCGCGGGGTGAGCAGTTCTTC	CASNLGPRGEQFF
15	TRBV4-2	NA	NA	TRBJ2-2	TGTGCCAGCAGCCAAGAAGGCAGCGTGACCGGGGAGCTGTTTTTT	CASSQEGSVTGELFF
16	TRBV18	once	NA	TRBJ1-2	TGTGCCAGCTCACCTTTTAGCGGGGAAGGTAACTATGGCTACACCTTC	CASSPFSGEGNYGYTF
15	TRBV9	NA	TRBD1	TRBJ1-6	TGTGCCAGCACCAAGTCCGGGACAGGGGATTCACCCCTCCACTTT	CASTKSGTGDSPLHF
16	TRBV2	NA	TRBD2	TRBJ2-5	TGTGCCAGCAGTGAAAGGGTAGCGGGTGATGAGGAGACCCAGTACTTC	CASSERVAGDEETQYF
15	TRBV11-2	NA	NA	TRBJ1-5	TGTGCCAGCAGCCTACGCAGGGGTTTTGATCAGCCCCAGCATTTT	CASSLRRGFDQPQHF
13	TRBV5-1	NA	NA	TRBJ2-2	TGCGCCAGCAGGGACAGGAACACCGGGGAGCTGTTTTTT	CASRDRNTGELFF
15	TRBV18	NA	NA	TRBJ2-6	TGTGCCAGCTCACCATACAGCTCTGGGGCCAACGTCCTGACTTTC	CASSPYSSGANVLTF
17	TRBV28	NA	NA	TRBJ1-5	TGTGCCAGCAGTTTAATAGACCTGAAGGGGATCCATCAGCCCCAGCATTTT	CASSLIDLKGIHQPQHF
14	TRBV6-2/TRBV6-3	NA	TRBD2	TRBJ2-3	TGTGCCAGCAGTTATACTAGCGACACAGATACGCAGTATTTT	CASSYTSDTDTQYF
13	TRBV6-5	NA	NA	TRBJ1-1	TGTGCCAGTACCCCGGGAACGAACACTGAAGCTTTCTTT	CASTPGTNTEAFF
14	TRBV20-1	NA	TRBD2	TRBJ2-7	TGCAGTGCTAGTCCAGCGGGGGGACGGTACGAGCAGTACTTC	CSASPAGGRYEQYF
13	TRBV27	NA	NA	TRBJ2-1	TGTGCCAGCAGTTATGACAGCAACAATGAGCAGTTCTTC	CASSYDSNNEQFF
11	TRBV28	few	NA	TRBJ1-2	TGTGCCAGCAGCCAACGGTATGGCTACACCTTC	CASSQRYGYTF
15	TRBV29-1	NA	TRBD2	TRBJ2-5	TGCAGTACCGCCTGGACTAGCGGGGTGGGAGAGACCCAGTACTTC	CSTAWTSGVGETQYF
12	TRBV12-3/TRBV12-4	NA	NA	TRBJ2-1	TGTGCCAGCATTAACTTCCCAGGAGGGCAGTTCTTC	CASINFPGGQFF
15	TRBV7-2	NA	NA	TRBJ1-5	TGTGCCAGCAGCTTATCATCAGAGGACAATCAGCCCCAGCATTTT	CASSLSSEDNQPQHF
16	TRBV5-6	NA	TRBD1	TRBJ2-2	TGTGCCAGCAGCCCACCTGAGGGGACAGGTTCTGGGGAGCTGTTTTTT	CASSPPEGTGSGELFF
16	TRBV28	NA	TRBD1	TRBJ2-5	TGTGCCAGCCGGGAATGGGGACAGGAAGAACAAGAGACCCAGTACTTC	CASREWGQEEQETQYF
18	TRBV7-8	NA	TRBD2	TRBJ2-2	TGTGCCAGCAGCTTAGTAGCGGGGGCACAACCGGGGACCGGGGAGCTGTTTTTT	CASSLVAGAQPGTGELFF
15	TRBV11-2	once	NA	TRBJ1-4	TGTGCCAGCAGCTTGCAGGGCGGAACTAATGAAAAACTGTTTTTT	CASSLQGGTNEKLFF
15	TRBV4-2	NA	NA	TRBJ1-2	TGTGCCAGCAGCCAAGATCCCTGGGACTTTTATGGCTACACCTTC	CASSQDPWDFYGYTF
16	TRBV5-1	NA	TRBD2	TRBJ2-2	TGCGCCAGCAGCCCCGGGACTAGCGTGAACACCGGGGAGCTGTTTTTT	CASSPGTSVNTGELFF
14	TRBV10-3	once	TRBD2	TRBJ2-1	TGTGCCATCATGAGCGGGAGTGAGACCAATGAGCAGTTCTTC	CAIMSGSETNEQFF